The 31 T cell receptor beta chains listed next were all sequenced from one sample in a study of blood T cell repertoires in COVID-19. Sequencing was performed with immunoSEQ multiplex PCR; in TCRdb, only in-frame clones are kept and a portion is missing. The sample includes fewer than 300,000 clones, under 85% of them seen just once. The sequenced material came from peripheral blood. The receptor source for this set is a human donor with COVID-19, enrolled during active disease. The donor label of this sample is uncertain.

CDR3 DNA: TGTGCCAGCAGCTTAGGGACAGGGGCCAATGAGCAGTTCTTC. The encoded protein is CASSLGTGANEQFF. This rearrangement joins TRBV11-3 to TRBJ2-1; 9 bases are a match to TRBD1. Germline CDR1 reads SGHNT; CDR2 reads YENEEA. The CDR3 has 14 amino acids. Losses at the gene ends were 1 base for V and 6 bases for J; bases not matched to a gene: 1.

The chain couples TRBV20-1 to TRBJ2-5; D possibly corresponds to TRBD1 (5 bases). V dropped 6 bases and J dropped 4 bases, with 9 bases sitting between them. CDR3 length: 11 amino acids. CDR1 and CDR2 from the germline V gene are DFQATT and SNEGSKA (reference sequence). The CDR3 protein is CSAQGTETQYF. Here the CDR3 DNA reads TGCAGTGCCCAGGGAACAGAGACCCAGTACTTC.

This chain uses TRBV10-3 with TRBJ1-5, with TRBD1 as a possible D gene (5 bases). Germline V gives CDR1 ENHRY, CDR2 SYGVKD. The CDR3 has 14 residues. Trimming took off 3 bases at V and 2 bases at J, with 8 bases between the two ends. CDR3 bases: TGTGCCATCAGTGATCGGGGGGGCAATCAGCCCCAGCATTTT. Protein product: CAISDRGGNQPQHF.

The chain couples TRBV5-4 to TRBJ2-6, with 8 bases identical to TRBD1. Germline V gives CDR1 SGHNT, CDR2 YYREEE (reference sequence). This CDR3 spans 18 amino acids. Germline trimming cut 5 bases from V and 2 bases from J; bases unmatched to any gene: 12. Here the CDR3 DNA reads TGTGCCAGCAGTCCTCTAACAGGGGGGTTGGCTGGGGCCAACGTCCTGACTTTC. Encoded protein: CASSPLTGGLAGANVLTF.

The chain is built from TRBV6-1 and TRBJ2-1; TRBD2 matches at 7 bases. CDR1 and CDR2 (germline): MNHNS, SASEGT. V trimming: 6 bases; J trimming: 7 bases; junction bases outside the gene matches: 9. The CDR3 totals 14 residues. CDR3 DNA: TGTGCCAGCAGCCGGACTAGTCGGCGGAATGAGCAGTTCTTC. Its protein product is CASSRTSRRNEQFF.

V gene TRBV6-6 combines with J gene TRBJ1-6; TRBD1 matches 8 bases. Germline V gives CDR1 MNHNY, CDR2 SVGAGI (reference sequence). The CDR3 runs 14 residues. After removal of 4 bases from V and 8 bases from J, the junction contained 4 bases not matched to a gene. The CDR3 DNA reads TGTGCCAGCAGTTCCCCGGACAGGGATTCACCCCTCCACTTT. This gives the protein CASSSPDRDSPLHF.

This rearrangement joins TRBV10-3 to TRBJ2-2, with D perhaps matching TRBD2 (5 bases). Germline CDR1 and CDR2: ENHRY and SYGVKD. The CDR3 length is 13 residues. Trimming pared 0 bases from V and 8 bases from J, leaving 7 bases between. The CDR3 here is CAISESREGELFF. The DNA for the CDR3 is TGTGCCATCAGTGAGTCGAGGGAGGGGGAGCTGTTTTTT.

This chain uses TRBV10-3 with TRBJ2-7; D is ambiguous. Germline assignment: CDR1 ENHRY and CDR2 SYGVKD. Deletions cut 0 bases from V and 6 bases from J, with 21 bases between. CDR3 length: 17 amino acids. The CDR3, as DNA: TGTGCCATCAGTGAGTCGCCATATGAGGCGGAGCCGGGCGAGCAGTACTTC. Translation gives CAISESPYEAEPGEQYF.

The rearrangement uses TRBV14 and TRBJ2-1, with TRBD2 matching 11 bases. In germline, CDR1 is SGHDN, CDR2 FVKESK. The CDR3 spans 16 residues. Trimming cost V 4 bases and J 0 bases; bases outside gene matches: 2. CDR3 sequence (DNA): TGTGCCAGCAGCCTGACTAGCGGGGTCTCCTACAATGAGCAGTTCTTC. This translates into CASSLTSGVSYNEQFF.

The chain has TRBV11-2 and TRBJ1-1; 11 bases are shared with TRBD1. V gave up 5 bases and J gave up 5 bases; unmatched junction bases: 7. The CDR3 totals 15 residues. Germline CDR1 and CDR2: SGHAT and FQNNGV. Here the CDR3 reads CASSPRTGGATEAFF. As DNA, the CDR3 is TGTGCCAGCAGCCCCCGGACAGGGGGCGCGACTGAAGCTTTCTTT. The entire variable domain, with the rest obtained from reference TRBV11-2 and TRBJ1-1, is as follows: EAGVAQSPRYKIIEKRQSVAFWCNPISGHATLYWYQQILGQGPKLLIQFQNNGVVDDSQLPKDRFSAERLKGVDSTLKIQPAKLEDSAVYLCASSPRTGGATEAFFGQGTRLTVV.

This clone was found a few times. The V gene is TRBV30, the J gene TRBJ1-2, with TRBD1 matching over 8 bases. CDR1 GTSNPN and CDR2 SVGIG come from the germline V gene (reference sequence). Unmatched junction bases numbered 5, after V lost 2 bases and J lost 0 bases. The CDR3 is made up of 15 amino acids. The CDR3 coding sequence is TGTGCCTGGAGTTTGGGACAGGCGGCTAACTATGGCTACACCTTC. Amino acid sequence: CAWSLGQAANYGYTF.

The chain employs TRBV28 and TRBJ2-2; TRBD1 matches at 10 bases. With V trimmed by 4 bases and J by 5 bases, 7 bases remained unmatched. In germline, CDR1 is MDHEN, CDR2 SYDVKM. The CDR3 contains 16 residues. CDR3 nucleotide sequence: TGTGCCAGCAGTTCCAACGGACAGGGGGGGACCGGGGAGCTGTTTTTT. This codes for CASSSNGQGGTGELFF.

This chain links TRBV28 with TRBJ2-2; TRBD1 agrees at 7 bases. The CDR3 has 19 amino acids. The germline CDR1 and CDR2 sequences are MDHEN and SYDVKM. The V segment lost 1 base and the J segment 5 bases; nucleotides outside the gene matches: 16. CDR3 nucleotide sequence: TGTGCCAGCAGTTTATTTCCCGTGACAGGGAAGGTGTGGACCGGGGAGCTGTTTTTT. This codes for CASSLFPVTGKVWTGELFF. The variable domain in full, with the rest retrieved from reference TRBV28 and TRBJ2-2, is DVKVTQSSRYLVKRTGEKVFLECVQDMDHENMFWYRQDPGLGLRLIYFSYDVKMKEKGDIPEGYSVSREKKERFSLILESASTNQTSMYLCASSLFPVTGKVWTGELFFGEGSRLTVL.

The chain links TRBV11-1 to TRBJ2-7, with 10 bases matching TRBD1. The V gene's germline CDR1 is SGHAT and CDR2 FQDESV (reference sequence). The CDR3 totals 15 residues. The V gene end was trimmed by 1 base and the J gene end by 9 bases; junction bases not matched to a gene: 9. As DNA, the CDR3 is TGTGCCAGCAGCTTAGTCGGGACAGGGGTTTTCAGGCAGTACTTC. It translates to CASSLVGTGVFRQYF. Full variable domain (outside the CDR3, taken from reference TRBV11-1 and TRBJ2-7): EAEVAQSPRYKITEKSQAVAFWCDPISGHATLYWYRQILGQGPELLVQFQDESVVDDSQLPKDRFSAERLKGVDSTLKIQPAELGDSAMYLCASSLVGTGVFRQYFGPGTRLTVT.

This chain joins TRBV5-1 and TRBJ1-5; no clear D gene. Between the trimmed V and J ends, which lost 1 base and 2 bases, there was a span of 19 bases. CDR1 is SGHRS, CDR2 YFSETQ, per germline. The CDR3 length is 18 residues. The CDR3 protein is CASSLWARGSYRNQPQHF. CDR3 nucleotides: TGCGCCAGCAGCTTGTGGGCTCGGGGATCTTATCGCAATCAGCCCCAGCATTTT.

The rearrangement links TRBV19 to TRBJ2-1; D remains ambiguous. In germline, CDR1 is LNHDA, CDR2 SQIVND (reference sequence). This CDR3 has 12 amino acids. The V end lost 3 bases, the J end lost 5 bases, and 5 bases lay between the germline ends. Here the CDR3 reads CASSMANNEQFF. CDR3 DNA sequence: TGTGCCAGTAGTATGGCCAACAATGAGCAGTTCTTC. The full variable domain, in which reference TRBV19 and TRBJ2-1 provide the parts outside the CDR3, is DGGITQSPKYLFRKEGQNVTLSCEQNLNHDAMYWYRQDPGQGLRLIYYSQIVNDFQKGDIAEGYSVSREKKESFPLTVTSAQKNPTAFYLCASSMANNEQFFGPGTRLTVL.

The chain employs TRBV7-9 and TRBJ2-1; the match to TRBD2 covers 10 bases. The CDR3 covers 12 residues. The J segment lost 7 bases and the V segment lost 8 bases, leaving 2 bases of the junction unmatched. Germline V gives CDR1 SEHNR, CDR2 FQNEAQ (reference sequence). The DNA for the CDR3 is TGTGCCAGCCCTAGCGGGAGTAATGAGCAGTTCTTC. Translating it yields CASPSGSNEQFF.

J is TRBJ1-3 and V is TRBV4-1; possible D gene TRBD1, 5 bases. This CDR3 spans 16 amino acids. The V gene lost 0 bases and the J gene lost 1 base, with 10 bases spanning the gap. The germline V gene encodes CDR1 MGHRA and CDR2 YSYEKL. CDR3 DNA: TGCGCCAGCAGCCAAGAGGTAAGGGGATCTGGAAACACCATATATTTT. Translated, it gives CASSQEVRGSGNTIYF.

The chain has TRBV29-1 and TRBJ1-1, with D perhaps TRBD1 (5 bases). V lost 7 bases and J lost 0, with 12 bases in between. This CDR3 has 13 amino acids. CDR1 and CDR2 (germline): SQVTM, ANQGSEA. The CDR3 DNA is TGCAGCGCAATGACAGACATGAACACTGAAGCTTTCTTT. Protein sequence: CSAMTDMNTEAFF. Combining the CDR3 with reference TRBV29-1 and TRBJ1-1 gives the whole variable domain SAVISQKPSRDICQRGTSLTIQCQVDSQVTMMFWYRQQPGQSLTLIATANQGSEATYESGFVIDKFPISRPNLTFSTLTVSNMSPEDSSIYLCSAMTDMNTEAFFGQGTRLTVV.

The chain couples TRBV16 to TRBJ2-7, with a weak D call TRBD2 (6 bases). The CDR3 has 14 residues. V was cut by 2 bases and J by 2 bases, with 10 bases left in between. Germline V gene data show CDR1 as KGHSY and CDR2 as FQNENV. CDR3 DNA sequence: TGTGCCAGCAGCCAAGGAGCGGGCCCCTACGAGCAGTACTTC. Protein product: CASSQGAGPYEQYF.

The chain combines TRBV19 with TRBJ1-2; D is perhaps TRBD1 (6 bases). CDR1 is LNHDA and CDR2 is SQIVND in the germline V gene (reference sequence). The CDR3 is 17 residues long. V lost 3 bases to trimming and J lost 4 bases, with 21 bases between them. In nucleotides, the CDR3 is TGTGCCAGTAGTATCTCTCGACAGGAGGTAGGCTCCTATGGCTACACCTTC. This sequence encodes CASSISRQEVGSYGYTF.

The chain has TRBV18 and TRBJ2-7, with TRBD1 matching 8 bases. V lost 3 bases and J lost 2; bases outside the gene matches: 9. Germline CDR1 and CDR2: KGHSH and LQKENI. The CDR3 consists of 16 residues. This chain's CDR3 is CASSPPGTGSPYEQYF. CDR3 nucleotides: TGTGCCAGCTCACCCCCCGGGACAGGTTCCCCCTACGAGCAGTACTTC.

J is TRBJ2-3 and V is TRBV9; D might be TRBD2 (6 bases). The CDR3 runs 16 residues. Germline lookup yields CDR1 SGDLS and CDR2 YYNGEE. Trimming removed 4 bases from V and 0 bases from J, with 15 bases in between. The chain's CDR3 is CASSPAGGASTDTQYF. The CDR3 DNA is TGTGCCAGCAGCCCTGCCGGAGGGGCGAGCACAGATACGCAGTATTTT.

This chain connects TRBV28 to TRBJ2-7, with D tentatively TRBD2 (6 bases). CDR3 length equals 13 residues. V was cut by 10 bases and J by 6 bases, with 19 bases left in between. Germline V gene sequence: CDR1 MDHEN, CDR2 SYDVKM. For the CDR3, the DNA is TGTGCCACCACGGGGGAGTTTTCCCGCGAGCAGTACTTC. Translating it yields CATTGEFSREQYF.

This chain links TRBV5-4 with TRBJ2-5, with 8 bases identical to TRBD1. The CDR3 runs 15 residues. The germline V gene encodes CDR1 SGHNT and CDR2 YYREEE (reference sequence). Trimming took 2 bases from V and 1 from J; bases not matched to a gene: 4. In nucleotides, the CDR3 is TGTGCCAGCAGCTTTTGGACAGGGTTCCAAGAGACCCAGTACTTC. Its translation: CASSFWTGFQETQYF.

The chain recombines TRBV5-1 with TRBJ2-1, with D possibly TRBD1 on 6 matching bases. Germline V lookup: CDR1 SGHRS, CDR2 YFSETQ. This CDR3 has 15 amino acids. Trimming pared 1 base from V and 5 bases from J, leaving 13 bases between. CDR3 nucleotides: TGCGCCAGCAGCTTGAACCGACAGGAGAACAATGAGCAGTTCTTC. This gives the protein CASSLNRQENNEQFF.

The rearrangement uses TRBV24-1 and TRBJ2-2; unclear D gene. Between the trimmed V and J ends, which lost 8 bases and 0 bases, there was a span of 12 bases. The germline gives CDR1 KGHDR, CDR2 SFDVKD. The CDR3 length is 15 residues. CDR3 in DNA: TGTGCCACCATGGGCCACGATACGAACACCGGGGAGCTGTTTTTT. As protein: CATMGHDTNTGELFF.

CDR3 sequence reads: CASSLGSSTNEKLFF. The CDR3 nucleotides are TGTGCCAGTAGCCTCGGGTCCTCAACTAATGAAAAACTGTTTTTT. This sequence joins TRBV19 and TRBJ1-4, with D unclear. V was trimmed by 6 bases and J by 0 bases, leaving 11 bases between them. Germline V gene data show CDR1 as LNHDA and CDR2 as SQIVND (reference sequence). CDR3 size: 15 residues. The full variable domain, with the rest looked up from reference TRBV19 and TRBJ1-4, is DGGITQSPKYLFRKEGQNVTLSCEQNLNHDAMYWYRQDPGQGLRLIYYSQIVNDFQKGDIAEGYSVSREKKESFPLTVTSAQKNPTAFYLCASSLGSSTNEKLFFGSGTQLSVL.

V gene TRBV5-1 combines with J gene TRBJ2-1; TRBD2 agrees at 7 bases. With V trimmed by 3 bases and J by 0 bases, 9 bases remained unmatched. The CDR3 is made up of 17 amino acids. From germline, CDR1 is SGHRS and CDR2 YFSETQ. CDR3 in amino acids: CASSWGSGPSSYNEQFF. CDR3 nucleotides: TGCGCCAGCAGCTGGGGTAGCGGGCCGAGCTCCTACAATGAGCAGTTCTTC.

The chain uses TRBV2 and TRBJ2-7; D is undetermined. This CDR3 is 13 amino acids long. Germline V gene data show CDR1 as SNHLY and CDR2 as FYNNEI. The ends were cut back, 4 bases at V and 3 bases at J, with 10 bases in the middle. The CDR3 region has the DNA TGTGCCAGCAGTGCACAGTTTTTCTACGAGCAGTACTTC. Amino acid sequence: CASSAQFFYEQYF. Full variable domain (missing parts from reference TRBV2 and TRBJ2-7): EPEVTQTPSHQVTQMGQEVILRCVPISNHLYFYWYRQILGQKVEFLVSFYNNEISEKSEIFDDQFSVERPDGSNFTLKIRSTKLEDSAMYFCASSAQFFYEQYFGPGTRLTVT.

The rearrangement uses TRBV5-8 and TRBJ1-1; TRBD1 agrees at 7 bases. Trimming at V came to 3 bases and at J to 6 bases, leaving 8 bases not matched to a gene. The CDR3 runs to 14 residues. Looked up from germline, CDR1 is SGHTS and CDR2 is YDEGEE. CDR3 sequence (DNA): TGTGCCAGCAGCTCGGACAGGCTTGGGTCTGAAGCTTTCTTT. Translated: CASSSDRLGSEAFF. The full variable domain, its missing parts supplied by reference TRBV5-8 and TRBJ1-1, is EAGVTQSPTHLIKTRGQQATLRCSPISGHTSVYWYQQALGLGLQFLLWYDEGEERNRGNFPPRFSGRQFPNYSSELNVNALELEDSALYLCASSSDRLGSEAFFGQGTRLTVV.